Sequencing of this T cell receptor beta chain was carried out in a study of shared clonotypes between healthy human individuals (TCRdb year 2020). About the study as a whole: The cohort included three men and a couple of women between 18 and 49 years of age. For each donor, CD4 naive and CD4 memory were each run on three plates, CD8 naive on two plates, and CD8 memory on one plate. The study deeply sequenced blood TCR repertoires of about five healthy adults to estimate repertoire size and the extent of clonotype sharing between individuals. To increase sequencing depth and limit assay-specific biases, different laboratories used diverse techniques to prepare libraries and sequence TCR repertoires. Between about 0.8 and 8.9 billion PBMCs per donor were obtained by leukapheresis.

Overall study outcomes, separate from this receptor: Naive subsets generally had larger estimated clonotype richness than memory subsets. Pairwise subsampling led to the expectation that sequencing depth would affect the degree of clonotype sharing among donors. Sampling was restricted to blood, and TCR repertoires in tissue are likely to differ from TCR repertoires in blood. When a few donors were compared, the shared fraction of clonotypes was 5% to 6.5% for naive CD4, 3% to 4% for naive CD8, roughly 2.5% for memory CD4, and under 0.5% for memory CD8. Compared with non-shared clonotypes, the clonotypes found in all four sorted-subset donors had higher generation probabilities. The genetic and exposure-history diversity represented was limited by the small number of donors. Incomplete sequencing was indicated by rarefaction of sorted-subset datasets, despite the large sequencing depth.

As concerns this clone: Its antigen is currently not known. No much larger clone exists at a distance of one base, and base qualities are not known.

CD8 naive samples were CD45RO-negative cells positively selected for CCR7, giving a CD45RA+CCR7+ population that excluded TemRA cells. Healthy HIV-negative adults with no recently reported acute infections or vaccinations were included as donors. Every donor was a Caucasian adult living in Nashville, Tennessee, USA. Blood was collected by leukapheresis, and PBMCs were isolated by Ficoll-Histopaque density gradient centrifugation and then cryopreserved in liquid nitrogen vapor phase. Purity and quantity of every magnetically sorted T cell population were checked by analytical flow cytometry. From each sorted fraction, genomic DNA was isolated and quantified by UV absorbance on a Nanodrop 2000c. The CDR3 has 16 amino acids, counting the end cysteine and phenylalanine. The kept DNA is CDR3 alone, 48 bases in frame from the first base. The trim is 5 bases for V and 0 bases for J, with a gap of 17 bases between the germline ends. In the germline V gene (reference sequence), CDR1 corresponds to SGHAT and CDR2 to FQDESV.

Using the deep immunoSEQ assay, TCR CDR3 regions were amplified from genomic DNA by multiplex PCR. For each cell subset, the extracted genomic DNA was distributed evenly across all wells of several immunoSEQ 96-well plates, and each plate served as one replicate. For sorted subsets, each replicate PCR was loaded with about 200 ng genomic DNA, equivalent to some 27,000 T cell genomes. Purified libraries were measured with a Qubit 3.0 fluorometer, size-checked on a Bioanalyzer 2100, and measured again with the KAPA Library Quantification kit. Each immunoSEQ 96-well plate was sequenced on its own single-read 150-cycle Illumina NextSeq 550 flow cell. Turning to the authors' computational methods: The immunoSEQ output contained only junctional sequences without quality scores, so filtering could not match that applied to full-length reads. Sequences were annotated with PyIR, a Python wrapper for IgBLAST v1.9, and V/J genes and CDR3 were assigned using IMGT germline references. Reads with weak V/J assignments (E-value above 1e-6), missing CDR3, stop codons, out-of-frame junctions, or ambiguous translated residues were removed. V3J clonotypes were defined as sequences sharing an identical inferred V gene, J gene, and CDR3 amino acid sequence. The percentage overlap between two repertoires was calculated by dividing the number of shared unique clonotypes by the size of the smaller repertoire. RTK rarefaction, the Chao1 estimator, and Recon v2.1 estimates of unobserved clonotypes were used to assess repertoire richness. Generation probabilities for all TCRbeta clonotypes obtained by the gDNA method from several donors were computed using OLGA. Sourced from immuneACCESS, this table was stored by TCRdb with only in-frame sequences that have V and J called. A share of the clones is absent; for the studies checked, an unresolved V gene accounts for under half, and the remainder has no known explanation. That table is the source of V, J and clone size, and D and trimming were worked out from the DNA. This sample has about 650,000 clones in its table, and just under 97% of those were observed once. Together, the top ten hold 0.09% to 0.13% of the sample.

This sequence uses TRBV11-1 and TRBJ2-7, with the D call perhaps TRBD1 or TRBD2, as 5 bases match in each case. The sample was naive CD8+ T cells sorted from blood. The cell subset or site label, as the study defines it: CD45RA+CCR7+. The receptor comes from a woman aged 25 to 39 in good health. CDR3 region: CASSTNTGTVSYEQYF. The nucleotides are TGTGCCAGCAGCACGAACACCGGGACGGTCTCCTACGAGCAGTACTTC. The entire variable domain, with the stretches around the CDR3 drawn from the reference TRBV11-1 and TRBJ2-7 proteins, is EAEVAQSPRYKITEKSQAVAFWCDPISGHATLYWYRQILGQGPELLVQFQDESVVDDSQLPKDRFSAERLKGVDSTLKIQPAELGDSAMYLCASSTNTGTVSYEQYFGPGTRLTVT.